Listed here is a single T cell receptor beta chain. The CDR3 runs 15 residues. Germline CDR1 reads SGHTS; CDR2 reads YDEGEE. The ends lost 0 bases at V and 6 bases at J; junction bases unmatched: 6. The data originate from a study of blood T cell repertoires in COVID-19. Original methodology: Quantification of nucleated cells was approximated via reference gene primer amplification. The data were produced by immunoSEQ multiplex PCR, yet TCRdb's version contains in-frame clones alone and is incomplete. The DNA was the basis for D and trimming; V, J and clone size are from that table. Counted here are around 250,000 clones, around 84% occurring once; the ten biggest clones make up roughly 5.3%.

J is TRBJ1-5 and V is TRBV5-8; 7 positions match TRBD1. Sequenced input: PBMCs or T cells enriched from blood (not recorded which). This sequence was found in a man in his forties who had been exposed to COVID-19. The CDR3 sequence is CASSLGDSIGQPQHF. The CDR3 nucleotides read TGTGCCAGCAGCTTGGGGGACAGCATAGGTCAGCCCCAGCATTTT.